Listed here are 8 T cell receptor beta chains from one sample, sequenced in a study of cytomegalovirus exposure and HLA in healthy donors (dated by TCRdb to about 2017). Library preparation was by the immunoSEQ multiplex PCR assay. The multiplex PCR relied on a mix of 60 forward primers for TCR Vbeta segments and 13 reverse primers for TCR Jbeta segments. TCRdb took this table from immuneACCESS and kept in-frame rearrangements with V and J called. Such tables lack part of the clones; where checked against another copy, unresolved V genes explain under half of the gap, and the rest is unexplained. Across this sample there are approximately 150,000 clones, with 65% to 90% seen only once. The top ten hold 2.9% of the sample. The sequenced material came from PBMCs. All receptors come from a woman aged 25 to 45 in good health and CMV-seronegative.

The chain couples TRBV5-4 to TRBJ2-3, with 15 bases lining up with TRBD2. Germline-derived CDR1 and CDR2 are SGHNT and YYREEE (reference sequence). V lost 4 bases, J lost 4 bases, and 4 bases stayed unmatched. The CDR3 runs to 16 residues. The CDR3: CASSPGLAGGPDTQYF. DNA of the CDR3: TGTGCCAGCAGCCCCGGACTAGCGGGGGGGCCAGATACGCAGTATTTT.

J is TRBJ2-7 and V is TRBV27; 7 bases align to TRBD2. The CDR3 spans 17 residues. The trim removed 3 bases at V and 3 bases at J, leaving 14 bases unmatched. The germline V gene has CDR1 MNHEY and CDR2 SMNVEV (reference sequence). DNA of the CDR3: TGTGCCAGCAGTTTGGGGCCTCTTCGGAGCGGGAACTACGAGCAGTACTTC. Translation gives CASSLGPLRSGNYEQYF.

The chain couples TRBV30 to TRBJ1-6; tentative D call: TRBD1 (5 bases). CDR1 GTSNPN and CDR2 SVGIG come from the germline V gene (reference sequence). The CDR3 loop spans 17 amino acids. V was clipped by 3 bases and J by 2 bases, with 17 bases between them. The CDR3 DNA is TGTGCCTGGAGCCGCCCCACAGGTCCTCCCTATAATTCACCCCTCCACTTT. The encoded protein is CAWSRPTGPPYNSPLHF.

This clone was seen more than once but under ten times. The gene calls are TRBV2 and TRBJ1-6; 7 bases match TRBD1. Germline lookup yields CDR1 SNHLY and CDR2 FYNNEI. Trimming at V came to 4 bases and at J to 4 bases, leaving 7 bases not matched to a gene. This CDR3 comprises 16 residues. This chain's CDR3 is CASSVGRGAYNSPLHF. Written as DNA, the CDR3 is TGTGCCAGCAGTGTGGGCAGGGGGGCTTATAATTCACCCCTCCACTTT.

This clone occurred once. The genes are TRBV30 and TRBJ2-5, with TRBD2 identical over 13 bases. Germline trimming cut 3 bases from V and 7 bases from J; bases unmatched to any gene: 8. Germline CDR1 is GTSNPN and CDR2 is SVGIG (reference sequence). The CDR3 is 15 amino acids. This chain's CDR3 is CAWRRGLAGLGTQYF. CDR3 sequence (DNA): TGTGCCTGGAGGAGGGGACTAGCGGGATTAGGGACCCAGTACTTC.

The rearrangement joins TRBV5-1 to TRBJ2-7, with 9 nucleotides matching TRBD2. Trimming at V came to 1 base and at J to 4 bases, leaving 9 bases not matched to a gene. The CDR3 extends over 16 amino acids. CDR1 and CDR2 (germline): SGHRS, YFSETQ. CDR3 bases: TGCGCCAGCAGCTTGAGGTCGGCTAGCGGGACATACGAGCAGTACTTC. It specifies CASSLRSASGTYEQYF.

Here the CDR3 DNA reads TGTGCCAGTAGTGAGCGACAGGTTAACCTTAAACAGCATTTT. Translating gives CASSERQVNLKQHF. The chain joins TRBV19 to TRBJ1-5; tentatively, D is TRBD1 (6 bases). Per germline, CDR1 LNHDA and CDR2 SQIVND (reference sequence). V lost 5 bases and J 13 bases, leaving 21 bases between the germline ends. CDR3 length: 14 residues.

V and J are TRBV7-8 and TRBJ2-7; tentative D call: TRBD2 (5 bases). The CDR3 is 14 amino acids. In germline, CDR1 is SGHVS, CDR2 FQNEAQ. The ends were cut back, 0 bases at V and 1 base at J, with 7 bases in the middle. The CDR3: CASSLAGVSYEQYF. Written as DNA, the CDR3 is TGTGCCAGCAGCTTAGCGGGAGTTTCCTACGAGCAGTACTTC. Filled out from reference TRBV7-8 and TRBJ2-7, the complete variable domain reads GAGVSQSPRYKVAKRGQDVALRCDPISGHVSLFWYQQALGQGPEFLTYFQNEAQLDKSGLPSDRFFAERPEGSVSTLKIQRTQQEDSAVYLCASSLAGVSYEQYFGPGTRLTVT.